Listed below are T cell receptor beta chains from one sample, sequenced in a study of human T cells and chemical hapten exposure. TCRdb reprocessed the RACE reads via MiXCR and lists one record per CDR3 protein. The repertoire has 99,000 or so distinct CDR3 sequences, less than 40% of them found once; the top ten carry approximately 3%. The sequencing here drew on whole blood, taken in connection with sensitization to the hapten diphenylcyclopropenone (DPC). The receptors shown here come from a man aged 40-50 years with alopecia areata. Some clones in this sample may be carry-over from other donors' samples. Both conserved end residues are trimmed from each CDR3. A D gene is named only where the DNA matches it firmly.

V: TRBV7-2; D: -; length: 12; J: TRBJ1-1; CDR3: ASSKGGARTEAF
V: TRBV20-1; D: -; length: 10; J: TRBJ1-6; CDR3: SARQGNSPLH
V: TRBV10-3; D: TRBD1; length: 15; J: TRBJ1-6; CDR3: AIRGQQPGPYNSPLH
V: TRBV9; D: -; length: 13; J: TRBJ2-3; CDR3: ASSRTSTPADTQY
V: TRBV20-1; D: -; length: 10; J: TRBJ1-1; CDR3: SAAGHGAEAF
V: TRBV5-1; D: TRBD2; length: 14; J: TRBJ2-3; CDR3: ASSPGTSGSADTQY
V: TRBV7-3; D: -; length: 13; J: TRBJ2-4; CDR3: ASSKTGTPRDIQY
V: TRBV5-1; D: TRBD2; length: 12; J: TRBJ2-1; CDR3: ASSLATSWNEQF
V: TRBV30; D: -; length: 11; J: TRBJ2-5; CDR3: AWSRGQQETQY
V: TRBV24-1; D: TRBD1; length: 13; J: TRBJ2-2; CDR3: ATLDRGRRTGELF
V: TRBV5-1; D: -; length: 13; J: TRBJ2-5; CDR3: ASKYGTQDQETQY
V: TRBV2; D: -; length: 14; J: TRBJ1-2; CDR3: ASSEAVGGLGYGYT
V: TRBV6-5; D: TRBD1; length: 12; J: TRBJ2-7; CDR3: ASSRPGQPYEQY